The clone carrying this TCR beta chain has only one observation. The method was immunoSEQ multiplex PCR; TCRdb's version includes in-frame clones alone and lacks a portion of them. The sample has 15,000 to 25,000 clones; about 88% are singletons. The entry originates in a study of OX40 agonist ivuxolimab in advanced cancers. This CDR3 region has 17 residues. Trimming shortened V by 5 bases and J by 7 bases, and 24 bases separated the two germline ends. Per the germline V gene, CDR1 is SGHTA and CDR2 is FQGNSA. The TCR was taken from an adult with an advanced solid tumor such as melanoma, head and neck, liver or kidney cancer. The specimen comprised CD4+ or CD8+ T cells sorted from blood, sampled in a trial of the OX40 agonist ivuxolimab. The gene calls are TRBV7-2 and TRBJ2-4; weak D call: TRBD2 (7 bases). The CDR3 region is CASSPGGLALYWNIQYF. CDR3 in DNA: TGTGCCAGCAGCCCCGGGGGGCTAGCCCTTTATTGGAACATTCAGTACTTC.